These T cell receptor beta chains were read from a single sample in a study of STAT3 mutations in large granular lymphocyte leukemia. Sequencing was performed with immunoSEQ multiplex PCR; in TCRdb, only in-frame clones are kept and a portion is missing. The sample yields approximately 4,000 clones, about two fifths seen once. The specimen was peripheral blood mononuclear cells. The receptors stem from a man aged 55 to 69 with T-cell large granular lymphocyte leukemia. Some clones in this sample may be carry-over from other donors' samples. CDR3s include the opening cysteine and the closing phenylalanine or tryptophan. A D gene is named only where the DNA matches it firmly. Only some rows state a clone size, as once, few, many or a class for expanded clones.

j_call	d_call	v_call	clone_size	cdr3_aa	cdr3_nt
TRBJ2-7	NA	TRBV7-9	NA	CASSLDLEQYF	TGTGCCAGCAGCTTAGACCTCGAGCAGTACTTC
TRBJ2-5	NA	TRBV5-1	few	CASRNRETQYF	TGCGCCAGCAGGAACCGGGAGACCCAGTACTTC
TRBJ1-2	TRBD1	TRBV28	few	CASSEDRGHGYTF	TGTGCCAGCAGTGAAGACAGGGGCCATGGCTACACCTTC
TRBJ2-7	NA	TRBV7-9	NA	CASSLVHNEQYF	TGTGCCAGCAGCTTAGTTCATAACGAGCAGTACTTC
TRBJ1-5	NA	TRBV27	once	CASSLLAEPGGPQHF	TGTGCCAGCAGTTTATTAGCGGAACCTGGGGGGCCCCAGCATTTT
TRBJ1-5	NA	TRBV5-4	few	CASSSHGSQPQHF	TGTGCCAGCAGCAGTCATGGTTCTCAGCCCCAGCATTTT
TRBJ2-3	NA	TRBV5-4	NA	CASSLGFQGSTDTQYF	TGTGCCAGCAGCTTGGGCTTTCAGGGTTCGACAGATACGCAGTATTTT
TRBJ2-5	NA	TRBV18	few	CASKPYGAETQYF	TGTGCCAGCAAACCGTACGGGGCAGAGACCCAGTACTTC
TRBJ2-7	TRBD2	TRBV19	few	CASSISGAFSYEQYF	TGTGCCAGTAGTATAAGCGGGGCCTTCTCCTACGAGCAGTACTTC
TRBJ1-2	TRBD1	TRBV5-1	NA	CASSSDRVEGYTF	TGCGCCAGCAGCTCCGACAGGGTGGAAGGCTACACCTTC
TRBJ2-5	TRBD2	TRBV6-6	NA	CASRSGGGKETQYF	TGTGCCAGCAGATCCGGCGGGGGGAAGGAGACCCAGTACTTC
TRBJ2-5	NA	TRBV18	few	CASSPDLEETQYF	TGTGCCAGCTCACCAGATCTGGAAGAGACCCAGTACTTC
TRBJ2-7	NA	TRBV5-6	NA	CASSLLTYEQYF	TGTGCCAGCAGCTTGCTAACCTACGAGCAGTACTTC
TRBJ1-2	NA	TRBV6-5	NA	CASRTEPYGYTF	TGTGCCAGCAGGACAGAACCGTATGGCTACACCTTC
TRBJ2-3	TRBD1	TRBV5-4	NA	CASSSVPGQLIGADTQYF	TGTGCCAGCAGCTCTGTCCCGGGACAGCTTATTGGGGCAGATACGCAGTATTTT
TRBJ1-2	NA	TRBV5-1	few	CASSRDRDYGYTF	TGCGCCAGCAGTAGGGATAGGGACTATGGCTACACCTTC
TRBJ1-2	TRBD1	TRBV19	few	CASSSGQTIYGYTF	TGTGCCAGTAGTTCGGGACAGACGATCTATGGCTACACCTTC
TRBJ1-2	NA	TRBV6-5	NA	CATADDIAYGYTF	TGTGCCACCGCGGACGATATCGCGTATGGCTACACCTTC
TRBJ2-3	TRBD2	TRBV5-4	few	CASSPRSGDTDTQYF	TGTGCCAGCAGCCCACGGAGCGGGGACACAGATACGCAGTATTTT
TRBJ1-5	TRBD1	TRBV5-1	NA	CASSLAGTGQPQHF	TGCGCCAGCAGCTTGGCAGGGACAGGTCAGCCCCAGCATTTT